This T cell receptor (beta chain) is drawn from a study of neurological immune-mediated disorders. Study information: The disease course was relapsing-remitting in around 30 and secondary progressive in about 9% of the 34 multiple sclerosis patients.

The CDR3 runs 13 residues. In germline, CDR1 is SGHDT, CDR2 YYEEEE. Study-wide points: When repertoires were grouped phylogenetically, those of 18 of 34 multiple sclerosis patients fell into one related-CDR3 cluster, a possible signature.

TCRdb reanalysed the 5' RACE reads using MiXCR and keeps one entry per CDR3 protein. The data show roughly 50,000 distinct CDR3 sequences, around 4% seen once. Only a few counts were recorded for this clonotype. Antigen unknown. One end of the junction is discordant with germline, which a read error may explain. The sample comprised PBMCs. This receptor was taken from a woman aged 55-70 years with multiple sclerosis. This chain links TRBV5-6 with TRBJ1-5; D is ambiguous. Here the CDR3 reads CASSEGLNQPQNF. In DNA, the CDR3 is TGTGCCAGCAGCGAGGGTCTCAATCAGCCCCAGAATTTT.